The 29 T cell receptor beta chains listed next were all sequenced from one sample in a study of radiotherapy plus CTLA-4 blockade in lung cancer. Repertoires were generated with immunoSEQ multiplex PCR, while TCRdb's copy carries only in-frame clones and drops some. The sample consists of just under 45,000 clones, less than 75% of them appearing once. Sequences were derived from peripheral blood, sampled from a patient treated with radiotherapy plus ipilimumab. Every receptor here comes from a human donor with non-small cell lung cancer who had a partial response to radiotherapy plus ipilimumab.

This chain joins TRBV19 and TRBJ1-6; no reliable D call. The CDR3 sequence is 14 residues long. With 6 bases removed from V and 8 bases from J, the gap between germline ends came to 14 bases. Germline values: CDR1 LNHDA, CDR2 SQIVND (reference sequence). For the CDR3, the DNA is TGTGCCAGTAGGAGGACGGACTTTTATTCACCCCTCCACTTT. This gives the protein CASRRTDFYSPLHF.

This clone appeared once. The chain carries TRBV6-1 and TRBJ1-1, with D hard to call. From germline, CDR1 is MNHNS and CDR2 SASEGT. The CDR3 spans 13 residues. V was cut by 6 bases and J by 3 bases, with 11 bases left in between. CDR3 bases: TGTGCCAGCAGCCCTAATTCGTACACTGAAGCTTTCTTT. The encoded protein is CASSPNSYTEAFF.

The J gene is TRBJ2-1, the V gene TRBV13; the D gene is possibly TRBD2 (6 bases). Trimming took off 5 bases at V and 6 bases at J, with 8 bases between the two ends. Per germline, CDR1 PRHDT and CDR2 FYEKMQ (reference sequence). The length of the CDR3 is 12 residues. The CDR3 region is CASSPGGNEQFF. CDR3 nucleotides: TGTGCCAGCAGCCCCGGGGGCAATGAGCAGTTCTTC.

This chain's CDR3 is CASRAIAGGDNEQFF. The CDR3 region has the DNA TGTGCCAGCAGGGCAATTGCGGGAGGGGACAATGAGCAGTTCTTC. V usage is TRBV2 and J usage is TRBJ2-1, with TRBD2 identical over 9 bases. Per germline, CDR1 SNHLY and CDR2 FYNNEI. Germline trimming cut 6 bases from V and 5 bases from J; bases unmatched to any gene: 8. CDR3 size: 15 residues.

The V gene is TRBV15, the J gene TRBJ2-5; 7 bases align to TRBD2. CDR1 is LNHNV, CDR2 YYDKDF, per germline (reference sequence). After removal of 1 base from V and 2 bases from J, the junction contained 7 bases not matched to a gene. The CDR3 runs to 16 residues. The CDR3 spells CATSRAFGGVQETQYF. The CDR3 DNA follows: TGTGCCACCAGCAGAGCATTTGGGGGGGTACAAGAGACCCAGTACTTC.

The chain has TRBV6-5 and TRBJ2-5; tentative D call: TRBD2 (5 bases). The CDR3 contains 15 residues. V shed 0 bases and J shed 3 bases, with 11 bases lying between them. Looked up from germline, CDR1 is MNHEY and CDR2 is SVGAGI. CDR3: CASSYSSSGKETQYF. CDR3 in DNA: TGTGCCAGCAGTTACTCGAGCTCGGGAAAAGAGACCCAGTACTTC.

For the CDR3, the DNA is TGTGCCAGCAGCTACGGACAGGGGGCGGAAGCTTTCTTT. Translated: CASSYGQGAEAFF. V usage is TRBV13 and J usage is TRBJ1-1, with 11 bases identical to TRBD1. CDR1 and CDR2 (germline): PRHDT, FYEKMQ (reference sequence). The CDR3 sequence is 13 residues long. V lost 4 bases to trimming and J lost 8 bases; unmatched junction nucleotides: 3.

The gene calls are TRBV18 and TRBJ1-1, with 8 bases identical to TRBD1. From germline, CDR1 is KGHSH and CDR2 LQKENI. The CDR3 covers 11 residues. V lost 6 bases to trimming and J lost 7 bases; unmatched junction nucleotides: 1. In DNA form, the CDR3 reads TGTGCCAGCTCCGACAGGGGTGAAGCTTTCTTT. Translation: CASSDRGEAFF. Looking up the rest from reference TRBV18 and TRBJ1-1 gives the full variable domain: NAGVMQNPRHLVRRRGQEARLRCSPMKGHSHVYWYRQLPEEGLKFMVYLQKENIIDESGMPKERFSAEFPKEGPSILRIQQVVRGDSAAYFCASSDRGEAFFGQGTRLTVV.

V usage is TRBV27 and J usage is TRBJ1-1; maybe TRBD1 (6 bases). The germline V and J ends were trimmed by 4 bases and 0 bases, with 21 bases remaining between them. This CDR3 comprises 18 residues. Looked up from germline, CDR1 is MNHEY and CDR2 is SMNVEV (reference sequence). The DNA of the CDR3 is TGTGCCAGCAGTTCGGGTACAGGGTGGGGTAGAATGAACACTGAAGCTTTCTTT. Translating it yields CASSSGTGWGRMNTEAFF.

The J gene is TRBJ2-5, the V gene TRBV9; a possible D gene is TRBD1 (6 bases). CDR1 and CDR2 from the germline V gene are SGDLS and YYNGEE. The CDR3 covers 14 residues. V lost 3 bases to trimming and J lost 5 bases, with 14 bases between them. The CDR3 DNA reads TGTGCCAGCAGCGGGAGAGTCAGGGGCGAGACCCAGTACTTC. Its translation is CASSGRVRGETQYF.

The genes are TRBV19 and TRBJ1-1, with 8 nucleotides matching TRBD1. The CDR3 is 14 amino acids. The V gene end was trimmed by 7 bases and the J gene end by 5 bases; junction bases not matched to a gene: 9. CDR1 LNHDA and CDR2 SQIVND come from the germline V gene (reference sequence). The CDR3 is CASTQRDRFTEAFF. DNA for the CDR3: TGTGCCAGTACCCAAAGGGACAGGTTTACTGAAGCTTTCTTT.

In this sample, this clone turned up a few times. The V gene is TRBV2, the J gene TRBJ1-2; D uncertain. Germline loops: CDR1 SNHLY, CDR2 FYNNEI. This CDR3 has 12 residues. V dropped 4 bases and J dropped 3 bases, with 6 bases sitting between them. In DNA, the CDR3 is TGTGCCAGCAGTGTAACAGACTATGGCTACACCTTC. The encoded protein is CASSVTDYGYTF.

The chain combines TRBV6-1 with TRBJ2-7, with a possible D match to TRBD1 (5 bases). This CDR3 is 13 amino acids long. In germline, CDR1 is MNHNS, CDR2 SASEGT. V was pared by 2 bases and J by 2 bases, with 7 bases between. The CDR3: CASSERGPYEQYF. The CDR3 DNA follows: TGTGCCAGCAGTGAAAGGGGTCCCTACGAGCAGTACTTC.

The chain is built from TRBV5-5 and TRBJ1-5, with D hard to call. Trimming took 1 base from V and 1 from J, leaving 3 bases between them. The CDR3 contains 13 residues. In germline, CDR1 is SGHKS, CDR2 YYEKEE (reference sequence). DNA for the CDR3: TGTGCCAGCAGCTTGCTAAGCAATCAGCCCCAGCATTTT. Translated, it gives CASSLLSNQPQHF.

J is TRBJ1-1 and V is TRBV6-5, with 7 positions matching TRBD1. This CDR3 has 14 amino acids. The germline gives CDR1 MNHEY, CDR2 SVGAGI. V lost 6 bases, J lost 0 bases, and 4 bases stayed unmatched. The CDR3 bases are TGTGCCAGCAGGGCGGGACAGTTGAACACTGAAGCTTTCTTT. It encodes CASRAGQLNTEAFF.

The rearrangement joins TRBV6-9 to TRBJ1-2; D is possibly TRBD1 (5 bases). V shed 5 bases and J shed 4 bases, with 11 bases lying between them. The CDR3 is made up of 13 amino acids. CDR1 and CDR2 (germline): MNHGY, SVAAGI. The CDR3 DNA reads as TGTGCCAGCAGTAGACCAGGGCTCTATGGCTACACCTTC. It translates to CASSRPGLYGYTF.

The gene calls are TRBV28 and TRBJ1-1; the D gene is possibly TRBD1 (6 bases). Germline CDR1 MDHEN, CDR2 SYDVKM. Trimming cost V 9 bases and J 5 bases, with 19 bases left between them. The CDR3 runs to 14 residues. The CDR3 DNA is TGTGCCAGTTCGCGGGGGGCCGAATGGACTGAAGCTTTCTTT. Translation gives CASSRGAEWTEAFF.

This clone was seen a handful of times. V and J are TRBV29-1 and TRBJ2-1; TRBD2 agrees at 11 bases. CDR1 is SQVTM, CDR2 ANQGSEA, per germline. Trimming removed 1 base from V and 10 bases from J; junction bases left unmatched: 6. There are 14 residues in the CDR3. The CDR3 loop reads CSVEGSGRGNEQFF. CDR3 DNA sequence: TGCAGCGTTGAAGGTAGCGGGAGGGGCAACGAGCAGTTCTTC.

The CDR3, as DNA: TGTGCCAGCAGCGTAGTTCTGCCGGGACTAGCGGGGGACACCGGGGAGCTGTTTTTT. Amino acid sequence: CASSVVLPGLAGDTGELFF. The gene calls are TRBV9 and TRBJ2-2; 14 nucleotides align to TRBD2. The CDR3 runs 19 residues. V was clipped by 0 bases and J by 3 bases; unmatched bases: 7. Germline lookup yields CDR1 SGDLS and CDR2 YYNGEE. The full variable domain, rest sourced from reference TRBV9 and TRBJ2-2, is DSGVTQTPKHLITATGQRVTLRCSPRSGDLSVYWYQQSLDQGLQFLIQYYNGEERAKGNILERFSAQQFPDLHSELNLSSLELGDSALYFCASSVVLPGLAGDTGELFFGEGSRLTVL.

The V call is TRBV11-2, the J call TRBJ1-1; the match to TRBD1 covers 9 bases. In germline, CDR1 is SGHAT, CDR2 FQNNGV. The CDR3 contains 15 residues. After removal of 5 bases from V and 5 bases from J, the junction contained 9 bases not matched to a gene. The CDR3 coding sequence is TGTGCCAGCAGCCGATCTGGACAGGGGTATACTGAAGCTTTCTTT. Its protein product is CASSRSGQGYTEAFF. The full variable domain, with the rest looked up from reference TRBV11-2 and TRBJ1-1, is EAGVAQSPRYKIIEKRQSVAFWCNPISGHATLYWYQQILGQGPKLLIQFQNNGVVDDSQLPKDRFSAERLKGVDSTLKIQPAKLEDSAVYLCASSRSGQGYTEAFFGQGTRLTVV.

This clone was seen only once. The chain carries TRBV5-1 and TRBJ1-1; weak D call: TRBD1 (5 bases). Germline lookup yields CDR1 SGHRS and CDR2 YFSETQ. V was trimmed by 3 bases and J by 2 bases, leaving 17 bases between them. The length of the CDR3 is 16 residues. The chain's CDR3 is CASSYSGGGTNTEAFF. Written as DNA, the CDR3 is TGCGCCAGCAGCTATTCCGGGGGGGGGACCAACACTGAAGCTTTCTTT.

This clone was counted between two and nine times. This chain links TRBV7-6 with TRBJ1-1; the D gene is possibly TRBD1 (5 bases). The CDR3 consists of 12 residues. Trimming removed 6 bases at V and 10 bases at J, with 15 bases between. Germline V gene lookup returns CDR1 SGHVS and CDR2 FNYEAQ. The CDR3 protein is CASSDPGRGAFF. The DNA for the CDR3 is TGTGCCAGCAGTGATCCAGGGCGAGGAGCTTTCTTT.

The V and J genes are TRBV5-4 and TRBJ2-7, with D perhaps matching TRBD1 (6 bases). Trimming removed 3 bases from V and 2 bases from J, with 12 bases in between. Per the germline V gene, CDR1 is SGHNT and CDR2 is YYREEE (reference sequence). This CDR3 is built from 14 residues. As DNA, the CDR3 is TGTGCCAGCAGCTCATCGCGACAGGCCTACGAGCAGTACTTC. Translating gives CASSSSRQAYEQYF.

This clone appeared a few times. The chain couples TRBV9 to TRBJ2-7, with TRBD2 matching 11 bases. Germline CDR1 is SGDLS and CDR2 is YYNGEE. The CDR3 is 18 amino acids. V lost 2 bases to trimming and J lost 4 bases; unmatched junction nucleotides: 14. CDR3 in DNA: TGTGCCAGCAGCGTGCAGGCACTAACTAGCGGGAGTTGGTACGAGCAGTACTTC. It yields the protein CASSVQALTSGSWYEQYF. The full variable domain, completed using reference TRBV9 and TRBJ2-7, is DSGVTQTPKHLITATGQRVTLRCSPRSGDLSVYWYQQSLDQGLQFLIQYYNGEERAKGNILERFSAQQFPDLHSELNLSSLELGDSALYFCASSVQALTSGSWYEQYFGPGTRLTVT.

V usage is TRBV7-9 and J usage is TRBJ2-5, with D tentatively TRBD2 (6 bases). The J call may be faulty, since TRBJ2-7 better matches the DNA end. Germline CDR1 is SEHNR and CDR2 is FQNEAQ (reference sequence). This CDR3 has 14 residues. The CDR3 here is CASSLGGVLYEQYF. The CDR3 DNA reads as TGTGCCAGCAGCTTGGGGGGAGTGCTCTACGAGCAGTACTTC.

The rearrangement uses TRBV4-2 and TRBJ2-3, with D maybe TRBD1 (6 bases). CDR3 length equals 17 residues. The germline gives CDR1 LGHNA, CDR2 YNFKEQ. Trimming cost V 2 bases and J 9 bases, with 24 bases left between them. The CDR3 sequence: CASSQPLQGPIDRTQYF. The CDR3 DNA is TGTGCCAGCAGCCAACCTTTACAGGGTCCGATTGACCGCACGCAGTATTTT.

There are a few counts of this clone. The chain recombines TRBV27 with TRBJ2-7, with 7 bases fitting TRBD2. V was pared by 6 bases and J by 4 bases, with 12 bases of the junction left unmatched. CDR3 size: 15 residues. Germline CDR1 MNHEY, CDR2 SMNVEV (reference sequence). The CDR3 protein is CASRPGGLGSYEQYF. CDR3 in DNA: TGTGCCAGCAGGCCGGGGGGTCTGGGGAGTTACGAGCAGTACTTC.

This chain uses TRBV28 with TRBJ2-7, with D possibly matching TRBD1 (5 bases). This CDR3 region has 16 residues. The V and J ends lost 4 bases and 0 bases respectively, with 16 bases between them. Looked up from germline, CDR1 is MDHEN and CDR2 is SYDVKM. The CDR3 sequence: CASSSGQPRGSYEQYF. The CDR3, as DNA: TGTGCCAGCAGTTCTGGTCAGCCTAGGGGCTCCTACGAGCAGTACTTC. Combining the CDR3 with reference TRBV28 and TRBJ2-7 gives the whole variable domain DVKVTQSSRYLVKRTGEKVFLECVQDMDHENMFWYRQDPGLGLRLIYFSYDVKMKEKGDIPEGYSVSREKKERFSLILESASTNQTSMYLCASSSGQPRGSYEQYFGPGTRLTVT.

DNA of the CDR3: TGTGCCAGCAGTTTACAAGCGGGTCGAACAGATACGCAGTATTTT. The encoded protein is CASSLQAGRTDTQYF. The chain couples TRBV27 to TRBJ2-3; D perhaps matches TRBD2 (6 bases). With 2 bases removed from V and 3 bases from J, the gap between germline ends came to 12 bases. From germline, CDR1 is MNHEY and CDR2 SMNVEV (reference sequence). CDR3 length equals 15 residues.